Listed below are T cell receptor beta chains from one sample, sequenced in a study of cytomegalovirus exposure and HLA in healthy donors. The method was immunoSEQ multiplex PCR; TCRdb's version includes in-frame clones alone and lacks a portion of them. This sample yields about 120,000 clones, of which approximately 89% are seen a single time; around 2% belongs to the top ten. What was sequenced was PBMCs. The source is a woman aged 18 to 35 in good health and CMV-seronegative. The CDR3 runs from the conserved cysteine through the conserved F or W. The D gene is left open where the match is weak. Not every row has a clone size; where given, it reads once, few, many or a size class.

d_call	clone_size	v_call	j_call	cdr3_nt	cdr3_aa
TRBD2	-	TRBV7-9	TRBJ2-3	TGTGCCAGCAGCTTCTCTTTAGCGGGGGGTACGCAGTATTTT	CASSFSLAGGTQYF
-	-	TRBV4-2	TRBJ1-2	TGTGCCAGCAGCCCCAGGGAAAACTATGGCTACACCTTC	CASSPRENYGYTF
-	-	TRBV4-3	TRBJ2-7	TGCGCCAGCAGCCAAGATCAGAGGGTTGGCTACGAGCAGTACTTC	CASSQDQRVGYEQYF
-	-	TRBV11-3	TRBJ2-7	TGTGCCAGCAGCTTAGAGTGGGGGCCCTCCTACGAGCAGTACTTC	CASSLEWGPSYEQYF
TRBD2	-	TRBV5-5	TRBJ2-7	TGTGCCAGCAGCACGGGACTAGCGAACTACGAGCAGTACTTC	CASSTGLANYEQYF
-	-	TRBV19	TRBJ1-2	TGTGCCAGTAGTATTGGTCCAGGACTAAAGTATGGCTACACCTTC	CASSIGPGLKYGYTF
TRBD1	few	TRBV7-9	TRBJ1-2	TGTGCCAGCAGCTTAGGGACAGGGTATGGCTACACCTTC	CASSLGTGYGYTF
-	-	TRBV7-2	TRBJ2-7	TGTGCCAGCAGCAGCACCACCTACGAGCAGTACTTC	CASSSTTYEQYF
TRBD1	-	TRBV7-3	TRBJ2-2	TGTGCCAGCAGCCCCGGGACAGGGTACGTGGCCGGGGAGCTGTTTTTT	CASSPGTGYVAGELFF
-	once	TRBV7-9	TRBJ1-1	TGTGCCAGCCAGACAGAAATGAACACTGAAGCTTTCTTT	CASQTEMNTEAFF
TRBD1	-	TRBV6-5	TRBJ2-7	TGTGCCAGCAGTTACCACCCCCGGGACAGGGGGTACGAGCAGTACTTC	CASSYHPRDRGYEQYF
TRBD2	-	TRBV10-3	TRBJ2-3	TGTGCCATCAGTGCGGGACTAGCGGCAGATACGCAGTATTTT	CAISAGLAADTQYF
-	-	TRBV6-5	TRBJ1-5	TGTGCCAGCAGACCCAGGGGAAGGAGCAATCAGCCCCAGCATTTT	CASRPRGRSNQPQHF
-	-	TRBV7-7	TRBJ1-2	TGTGCTAGCAGCCCTAGAGGGTTCAACTATGGCTACACCTTC	CASSPRGFNYGYTF
-	-	TRBV30	TRBJ1-5	TGTGCCTGGAGGGGCGGGGTCAATCAGCCCCAGCATTTT	CAWRGGVNQPQHF
TRBD2	-	TRBV7-2	TRBJ2-1	TGTGCCAGCAGTTTGACGCTAGCGGGGGAGCAGTTCTTC	CASSLTLAGEQFF
-	-	TRBV5-1	TRBJ1-1	TGCGCCAGCAGCTTGGGAGGACAGCACACTGAAGCTTTCTTT	CASSLGGQHTEAFF
-	-	TRBV7-9	TRBJ2-7	TGTGCCAGCAGCCCCCGACTAAGCTCCTACGAGCAGTACTTC	CASSPRLSSYEQYF
-	-	TRBV5-1	TRBJ2-6	TGCGCCAGCAGCAGGGCCGGGACACCCGCAAACGTCCTGACTTTC	CASSRAGTPANVLTF
-	-	TRBV6-1	TRBJ2-2	TGTGCCAGCAGTGAGGCAGGGACCGGGGAGCTGTTTTTT	CASSEAGTGELFF
TRBD1	-	TRBV27	TRBJ2-7	TGTGCCAGCGGCCTTAGACAGGGTGCGGCCGGGACCTACGAGCAGTACTTC	CASGLRQGAAGTYEQYF
-	-	TRBV7-2	TRBJ2-5	TGTGCCAGCAGCTCACCGGGACACCTAATAGAGACCCAGTACTTC	CASSSPGHLIETQYF
TRBD1	few	TRBV4-1	TRBJ1-2	TGCGCCAGCAGCCAAGATGGTGAGACAGGGGGCGGCTATGGCTACACCTTC	CASSQDGETGGGYGYTF